This T cell receptor (beta chain) appears in the sequencing data of a study of blood T cell repertoires in COVID-19. As for the study in general: Sites across the United States, Italy and Spain contributed samples from acute and convalescent COVID-19.

Per germline, CDR1 LGHDT and CDR2 YNNKEL (reference sequence). There are 15 residues in the CDR3. V was clipped by 0 bases and J by 7 bases; unmatched bases: 7. In the source study's methods: Cell counts per sample came from amplifying reference gene primers. Sequencing used immunoSEQ multiplex PCR; TCRdb keeps in-frame clones, though not all of them. V, J and clone size reflect that table, while D and trimming were determined from the DNA. The sample has about 200,000 clones, roughly 90% seen once; the top ten hold approximately 0.62%. The chain carries TRBV3-1 (or the pseudogene TRBV3-2) and TRBJ2-7; TRBD2 matches 9 bases. Sequencing used peripheral blood. The sequence came from a middle-aged man with acute or convalescent COVID-19. The CDR3 DNA follows: TGTGCCAGCAGCCAAGATGCAGCGGGAGGTCGGGAGCAGTACTTC. Amino acids: CASSQDAAGGREQYF.